A single sample is the source of the 32 T cell receptor beta chains below, sequenced in a study of glioma-infiltrating T cells after dendritic cell vaccination. TCRdb's table, derived via immunoSEQ multiplex PCR, lists solely in-frame clones and lacks some. This sample has 85,000 to 95,000 clones; 85% to 90% occur once, and the top ten carry 15% to 17%. The input for sequencing was blood, taken before dendritic cell vaccination. The receptor set was obtained from a human donor with glioblastoma.

This rearrangement joins TRBV2 to TRBJ2-5; 9 nucleotides line up with TRBD2. The V gene's germline CDR1 is SNHLY and CDR2 FYNNEI. The CDR3 sequence is 16 residues long. Germline trimming cut 7 bases from V and 3 bases from J; bases unmatched to any gene: 12. DNA of the CDR3: TGTGCCAGCACCATAGCGGGGGATGGGGAAAAAGAGACCCAGTACTTC. Its protein product is CASTIAGDGEKETQYF.

The V and J genes are TRBV5-1 and TRBJ2-7, with 7 bases aligning to TRBD2. V shed 5 bases, J shed 2 bases, and the junction held 7 bases outside the gene matches. The CDR3 runs to 14 residues. Germline V gene sequence: CDR1 SGHRS, CDR2 YFSETQ. The CDR3 bases are TGCGCCAGCAGTCGACTAGCCGAGGCCTACGAGCAGTACTTC. Protein sequence: CASSRLAEAYEQYF.

The chain links TRBV27 to TRBJ1-6; 9 positions match TRBD1. Germline loops: CDR1 MNHEY, CDR2 SMNVEV (reference sequence). The CDR3 is 13 residues long. J gave up 13 bases and V 6 bases, and 7 bases lay outside the gene matches. The CDR3 loop is CASSDRGVGPLHF. The CDR3 DNA sequence: TGTGCCAGCAGCGACAGGGGGGTGGGTCCCCTCCACTTT.

The chain employs TRBV5-4 and TRBJ2-5; D is ambiguous. CDR1 and CDR2 from the germline V gene are SGHNT and YYREEE (reference sequence). Between the trimmed V and J ends, which lost 0 bases and 1 base, there was a span of 10 bases. This CDR3 region has 15 residues. The CDR3 DNA reads as TGTGCCAGCAGCTTGGCCAAATTGAGCCAAGAGACCCAGTACTTC. It specifies CASSLAKLSQETQYF.

This chain connects TRBV6-5 to TRBJ2-3, with D tentatively TRBD1 (5 bases). CDR1 and CDR2 (germline): MNHEY, SVGAGI. The CDR3 covers 12 residues. Deletions cut 8 bases from V and 4 bases from J, with 10 bases between. CDR3 protein: CASAEGADTQYF. In nucleotides, the CDR3 is TGTGCCAGCGCGGAAGGGGCAGATACGCAGTATTTT.

The chain uses TRBV7-9 and TRBJ2-2, with 8 bases aligning to TRBD1. This CDR3 has 16 amino acids. Unmatched junction bases numbered 9, after V lost 4 bases and J lost 5 bases. From germline, CDR1 is SEHNR and CDR2 FQNEAQ (reference sequence). Written as DNA, the CDR3 is TGTGCCAGCAGCTCCTATACAGGGGGTAGGACCGGGGAGCTGTTTTTT. Protein sequence: CASSSYTGGRTGELFF.

The rearrangement joins TRBV6-4 to TRBJ2-2; 9 positions match TRBD2. The CDR3 extends over 13 amino acids. J lost 2 bases, V lost 8 bases, and 0 bases had no gene match. Germline CDR1 reads MRHNA; CDR2 reads SNTAGT. The CDR3 loop is CASGTSNTGELFF. The DNA for the CDR3 is TGTGCCAGCGGGACTAGCAACACCGGGGAGCTGTTTTTT.

The count of this clone is one. The V and J genes are TRBV18 and TRBJ1-4; D is unclear. From germline, CDR1 is KGHSH and CDR2 LQKENI. The CDR3 contains 15 residues. Between the trimmed V and J ends, which lost 0 bases and 5 bases, there was a span of 10 bases. The CDR3 coding sequence is TGTGCCAGCTCACCACCCGGGGTTGGGAATGAAAAACTGTTTTTT. Translating gives CASSPPGVGNEKLFF.

This chain uses TRBV30 with TRBJ1-5, with a possible D match to TRBD1 (5 bases). This CDR3 is 15 amino acids long. Germline-derived CDR1 and CDR2 are GTSNPN and SVGIG (reference sequence). Trimming removed 0 bases at V and 2 bases at J, with 11 bases between. The CDR3 protein is CAWSVLGQGNQPQHF. For the CDR3, the DNA is TGTGCCTGGAGTGTACTGGGGCAGGGCAATCAGCCCCAGCATTTT.

This clone has just a few counts. V usage is TRBV5-6 and J usage is TRBJ1-3; D call uncertain. This CDR3 contains 12 residues. Trimming removed 4 bases from V and 4 bases from J, with 6 bases in between. The germline CDR1 and CDR2 sequences are SGHDT and YYEEEE. The CDR3, as DNA: TGTGCCAGCAGCCTCTTCGGAAACACCATATATTTT. Translating gives CASSLFGNTIYF.

V usage is TRBV9 and J usage is TRBJ2-5, with D hard to call. Trimming left V 0 bases short and J 5 bases short, with 8 bases between. Germline CDR1 and CDR2: SGDLS and YYNGEE. This CDR3 comprises 13 residues. CDR3 amino acids: CASSVDFAETQYF. The CDR3, as DNA: TGTGCCAGCAGCGTAGACTTTGCGGAGACCCAGTACTTC.

This clone was found a few times. The chain joins TRBV6-1 to TRBJ2-1; 9 bases agree with TRBD2. The CDR3 extends over 15 amino acids. V was clipped by 6 bases and J by 3 bases; unmatched bases: 6. Germline V gene lookup returns CDR1 MNHNS and CDR2 SASEGT. The CDR3 coding sequence is TGTGCCAGCAGGTTTAGCGGGGGAGACTACAATGAGCAGTTCTTC. This encodes CASRFSGGDYNEQFF.

The V and J genes are TRBV6-1 and TRBJ1-2, with 8 bases fitting TRBD1. After removal of 8 bases from V and 8 bases from J, the junction contained 10 bases not matched to a gene. The CDR3 covers 13 residues. Germline-derived CDR1 and CDR2 are MNHNS and SASEGT. The CDR3 protein is CASETRTGLGYTF. CDR3 sequence (DNA): TGTGCCAGCGAAACTAGGACAGGGTTAGGCTACACCTTC.

The rearrangement links TRBV4-3 to TRBJ2-1, with D unclear. Germline assignment: CDR1 LGHNA and CDR2 YSLEER. The CDR3 sequence is 13 residues long. The ends were cut back, 0 bases at V and 4 bases at J, with 4 bases in the middle. The CDR3, as DNA: TGCGCCAGCAGCCAAGACGCGTACAATGAGCAGTTCTTC. Translation: CASSQDAYNEQFF.

The chain combines TRBV6-6 with TRBJ2-2; the D gene is possibly TRBD2 (7 bases). CDR3 length: 14 amino acids. The germline V gene has CDR1 MNHNY and CDR2 SVGAGI (reference sequence). Trimming left V 2 bases short and J 5 bases short, with 9 bases between. The CDR3 reads CASSYRGGTGELFF. The CDR3 nucleotides are TGTGCCAGCAGTTACAGGGGGGGAACCGGGGAGCTGTTTTTT.

This sequence joins TRBV19 and TRBJ2-1; TRBD1 might be the D (6 bases). This CDR3 has 18 residues. Germline V gene sequence: CDR1 LNHDA, CDR2 SQIVND (reference sequence). V was shortened by 7 bases and J by 3 bases, with 25 bases between the two germline ends. CDR3 region: CASKTLRDTEWDYNEQFF. CDR3 DNA: TGTGCCAGTAAAACCCTCCGGGACACCGAGTGGGACTACAATGAGCAGTTCTTC. The whole variable domain, filled in from reference TRBV19 and TRBJ2-1, reads DGGITQSPKYLFRKEGQNVTLSCEQNLNHDAMYWYRQDPGQGLRLIYYSQIVNDFQKGDIAEGYSVSREKKESFPLTVTSAQKNPTAFYLCASKTLRDTEWDYNEQFFGPGTRLTVL.

The chain has TRBV27 and TRBJ2-7; 7 bases are a match to TRBD2. From germline, CDR1 is MNHEY and CDR2 SMNVEV (reference sequence). Germline trimming cut 5 bases from V and 0 bases from J; bases unmatched to any gene: 19. The CDR3 contains 19 residues. DNA for the CDR3: TGTGCCAGCAGTCAGTCTAGCGGAATGCACTTCCTGAGCTCCTACGAGCAGTACTTC. Protein: CASSQSSGMHFLSSYEQYF.

V and J are TRBV30 and TRBJ1-2; D is uncertain. CDR3 length equals 12 residues. Trimming left V 3 bases short and J 5 bases short, with 10 bases between. The germline gives CDR1 GTSNPN, CDR2 SVGIG (reference sequence). The CDR3 loop reads CAWSGSAYGYTF. CDR3 nucleotide sequence: TGTGCCTGGAGCGGGAGCGCATATGGCTACACCTTC.

J is TRBJ2-7 and V is TRBV7-9, with TRBD2 as a possible D gene (5 bases). Germline assignment: CDR1 SEHNR and CDR2 FQNEAQ (reference sequence). Trimming removed 7 bases at V and 1 base at J, with 11 bases between. The CDR3 sequence is 13 residues long. The CDR3 reads CASTPTGSYEQYF. The CDR3 nucleotides read TGTGCCAGCACCCCCACGGGATCCTACGAGCAGTACTTC. Full variable domain (outside the CDR3, taken from reference TRBV7-9 and TRBJ2-7): DTGVSQNPRHKITKRGQNVTFRCDPISEHNRLYWYRQTLGQGPEFLTYFQNEAQLEKSRLLSDRFSAERPKGSFSTLEIQRTEQGDSAMYLCASTPTGSYEQYFGPGTRLTVT.

The chain combines TRBV19 with TRBJ1-4, with D hard to call. Trimming shortened V by 6 bases and J by 5 bases, and 16 bases separated the two germline ends. The CDR3 loop spans 15 amino acids. Germline loops: CDR1 LNHDA, CDR2 SQIVND (reference sequence). Here the CDR3 DNA reads TGTGCCAGTAGAGAGTGGGCAGCAAAAAATGAAAAACTGTTTTTT. It yields the protein CASREWAAKNEKLFF. The full variable domain, rest sourced from reference TRBV19 and TRBJ1-4, is DGGITQSPKYLFRKEGQNVTLSCEQNLNHDAMYWYRQDPGQGLRLIYYSQIVNDFQKGDIAEGYSVSREKKESFPLTVTSAQKNPTAFYLCASREWAAKNEKLFFGSGTQLSVL.

The V and J genes are TRBV21-1 and TRBJ2-7; no DNA check was done on the table's D call, TRBD1. TRBV21-1 is designated a pseudogene. The CDR3 runs 14 residues. CDR3 sequence: CASSKARQGCKQYF. CDR3 nucleotide sequence: TGTGCCAGCAGCAAAGCCCGACAGGGTTGTAAGCAGTACTTC.

The rearrangement uses TRBV19 and TRBJ2-7, with D possibly matching TRBD1 (6 bases). With 3 bases removed from V and 2 bases from J, the gap between germline ends came to 11 bases. This CDR3 spans 14 amino acids. Germline V gives CDR1 LNHDA, CDR2 SQIVND (reference sequence). The CDR3 DNA follows: TGTGCCAGTAGTATGGCGACAGGAGCCTACGAGCAGTACTTC. The encoded protein is CASSMATGAYEQYF.

The gene calls are TRBV30 and TRBJ2-7; TRBD2 aligns across 10 bases. This CDR3 spans 13 amino acids. Germline V CDR1 and CDR2: GTSNPN, SVGIG (reference sequence). V trimming: 5 bases; J trimming: 11 bases; junction bases outside the gene matches: 12. For the CDR3, the DNA is TGTGCCTGGGCAGATTGGACTAGCGGCAGGGAGTACTTC. This sequence encodes CAWADWTSGREYF.

V usage is TRBV4-1 and J usage is TRBJ2-1, with TRBD1 as a possible D gene (6 bases). The germline V gene encodes CDR1 MGHRA and CDR2 YSYEKL. The CDR3 extends over 16 amino acids. Trimming left V 0 bases short and J 10 bases short, with 19 bases between. This CDR3 reads CASSQDETGTLREQFF. CDR3 nucleotide sequence: TGCGCCAGCAGCCAAGATGAAACCGGGACACTCCGGGAGCAGTTCTTC.

The rearrangement joins TRBV7-8 to TRBJ1-5, with D possibly matching TRBD1 (6 bases). Germline V lookup: CDR1 SGHVS, CDR2 FQNEAQ. CDR3 length: 15 residues. The V gene lost 5 bases and the J gene lost 4 bases, with 15 bases spanning the gap. CDR3 sequence (DNA): TGTGCCAGCAGCGCCGGGGGGGCAGAAAATCAGCCCCAGCATTTT. This codes for CASSAGGAENQPQHF.

J is TRBJ2-3 and V is TRBV5-1; 7 positions agree with TRBD2. V was clipped by 4 bases and J by 4 bases; unmatched bases: 12. The CDR3 is 16 amino acids. Germline V gene lookup returns CDR1 SGHRS and CDR2 YFSETQ. In DNA, the CDR3 is TGCGCCAGCAGCCTTACGGGAGGATCCAATTCAGATACGCAGTATTTT. As protein: CASSLTGGSNSDTQYF. Full variable domain (missing parts from reference TRBV5-1 and TRBJ2-3): KAGVTQTPRYLIKTRGQQVTLSCSPISGHRSVSWYQQTPGQGLQFLFEYFSETQRNKGNFPGRFSGRQFSNSRSEMNVSTLELGDSALYLCASSLTGGSNSDTQYFGPGTRLTVL.

The chain carries TRBV4-1 and TRBJ2-3; TRBD1 might be the D (5 bases). Trimming removed 6 bases at V and 2 bases at J, with 12 bases between. CDR3 size: 14 residues. CDR1 and CDR2 (germline): MGHRA, YSYEKL. CDR3 nucleotides: TGCGCCAGCAGGGCACCAGGACACACAGATACGCAGTATTTT. Encoded protein: CASRAPGHTDTQYF.

V is TRBV7-8 and J is TRBJ2-1; 10 positions agree with TRBD2. Germline V CDR1 and CDR2: SGHVS, FQNEAQ. The CDR3 spans 16 residues. V gave up 9 bases and J gave up 2 bases; unmatched junction bases: 10. The CDR3 region has the DNA TGTGCCAGTATGCTAGCGGGGGAACTAGCCTACAATGAGCAGTTCTTC. Residues: CASMLAGELAYNEQFF.

The chain joins TRBV19 to TRBJ2-1; tentative D call: TRBD2 (6 bases). The CDR3 has 13 amino acids. CDR1 and CDR2 (germline): LNHDA, SQIVND (reference sequence). V shed 10 bases and J shed 7 bases, with 17 bases lying between them. The CDR3 is CATSIGGGNEQFF. For the CDR3, the DNA is TGTGCCACTTCGATCGGTGGAGGGAATGAGCAGTTCTTC.

V usage is TRBV2 and J usage is TRBJ1-6; D is perhaps TRBD1 (6 bases). The length of the CDR3 is 15 residues. From germline, CDR1 is SNHLY and CDR2 FYNNEI. The V gene lost 5 bases and the J gene lost 7 bases, with 15 bases spanning the gap. CDR3 bases: TGTGCCAGCAGTTCCTCGGACAGAGAGAATTCACCCCTCCACTTT. Encoded protein: CASSSSDRENSPLHF. Together with reference TRBV2 and TRBJ1-6, the CDR3 gives the full variable domain: EPEVTQTPSHQVTQMGQEVILRCVPISNHLYFYWYRQILGQKVEFLVSFYNNEISEKSEIFDDQFSVERPDGSNFTLKIRSTKLEDSAMYFCASSSSDRENSPLHFGNGTRLTVT.

This rearrangement joins TRBV7-3 to TRBJ2-7, with 10 bases matching TRBD2. Germline V gene data show CDR1 as SGHTA and CDR2 as FQGTGA. The length of the CDR3 is 14 residues. The V and J ends lost 3 bases and 3 bases, in that order; junction bases with no gene match: 2. The CDR3 is CASSFSSGSYEQYF. In nucleotides, the CDR3 is TGTGCCAGCAGCTTCTCTAGCGGGAGCTACGAGCAGTACTTC.

The chain joins TRBV28 to TRBJ2-7, with 9 bases lining up with TRBD1. The CDR3 sequence is 20 residues long. V shed 4 bases and J 3 bases; nucleotides not matched to a gene: 22. CDR1 is MDHEN and CDR2 is SYDVKM in the germline V gene. The chain's CDR3 is CASSSEPRTSDRGVIYEQYF. CDR3 coding DNA: TGTGCCAGCAGTTCCGAACCGAGAACCTCAGACAGGGGGGTGATCTACGAGCAGTACTTC.